These 9 T cell receptor beta chains were all obtained from the same sample, sequenced in a study of beta chain features in type 1 diabetes. Reverse transcribing all isolated RNA meant expressed TCRB transcripts were sequenced. Here immunoSEQ multiplex PCR was the method, and the copy in TCRdb shows in-frame clones only, minus some. This table holds 160,000 or so clones, about 9.1% found once. Sequencing was performed on central memory CD4+ T cells from blood. The origin of the receptors is a woman in her late teens or twenties in good health.

This chain uses TRBV4-1 with TRBJ1-1; 9 nucleotides agree with TRBD1. The CDR3 is 16 amino acids. V was clipped by 4 bases and J by 0 bases; unmatched bases: 6. CDR1 is MGHRA and CDR2 is YSYEKL in the germline V gene. The CDR3 nucleotides read TGCGCCAGCAGCCTTTCCGGGACAGGGATGAACACTGAAGCTTTCTTT. Its protein product is CASSLSGTGMNTEAFF.

This clone was found a few times. The chain couples TRBV30 to TRBJ1-1; D unresolved. This CDR3 comprises 14 residues. V was shortened by 0 bases and J by 4 bases, with 12 bases between the two germline ends. Germline V CDR1 and CDR2: GTSNPN, SVGIG (reference sequence). CDR3 region: CAWSVLRGGTEAFF. In DNA form, the CDR3 reads TGTGCCTGGAGTGTACTGCGGGGAGGCACTGAAGCTTTCTTT.

The chain links TRBV7-9 to TRBJ1-4, with 7 bases identical to TRBD1. This CDR3 is built from 15 residues. CDR1 and CDR2 from the germline V gene are SEHNR and FQNEAQ (reference sequence). The trim removed 5 bases at V and 3 bases at J, leaving 6 bases unmatched. CDR3 region: CASSLRQGANEKLFF. DNA of the CDR3: TGTGCCAGCAGCCTTCGCCAGGGGGCTAATGAAAAACTGTTTTTT.

There are a few counts of this clone. The chain joins TRBV7-9 to TRBJ1-1; D remains unclear. With 8 bases removed from V and 1 base from J, the gap between germline ends came to 11 bases. This CDR3 spans 13 amino acids. Germline CDR1 is SEHNR and CDR2 is FQNEAQ (reference sequence). DNA for the CDR3: TGTGCCAGCTCTACGTCCGGGAACACTGAAGCTTTCTTT. It yields the protein CASSTSGNTEAFF.

The gene calls are TRBV7-8 and TRBJ2-7; TRBD2 matches 9 bases. CDR3 length: 13 residues. Germline V CDR1 and CDR2: SGHVS, FQNEAQ. The junction had 3 bases not matched to a gene; V was cut back by 2 bases and J by 7 bases. The CDR3 bases are TGTGCCAGCAGCTTAAGGCGGGAGGGGGAGCAGTACTTC. This codes for CASSLRREGEQYF. Looking up the rest from reference TRBV7-8 and TRBJ2-7 gives the full variable domain: GAGVSQSPRYKVAKRGQDVALRCDPISGHVSLFWYQQALGQGPEFLTYFQNEAQLDKSGLPSDRFFAERPEGSVSTLKIQRTQQEDSAVYLCASSLRREGEQYFGPGTRLTVT.

This clone was seen a few times. The V gene is TRBV5-1, the J gene TRBJ2-2; D gene ambiguous. CDR3 size: 14 residues. Per germline, CDR1 SGHRS and CDR2 YFSETQ. The germline V and J ends were trimmed by 0 bases and 3 bases, with 6 bases remaining between them. In DNA, the CDR3 is TGCGCCAGCAGCTTGGACAGATACACCGGGGAGCTGTTTTTT. It codes for CASSLDRYTGELFF. Looking up the rest from reference TRBV5-1 and TRBJ2-2 gives the full variable domain: KAGVTQTPRYLIKTRGQQVTLSCSPISGHRSVSWYQQTPGQGLQFLFEYFSETQRNKGNFPGRFSGRQFSNSRSEMNVSTLELGDSALYLCASSLDRYTGELFFGEGSRLTVL.

A word on this clone: The same CDR3 can be traced to other DNA sequences in this sample. This chain uses TRBV14 with TRBJ2-3; tentatively, D is TRBD2 (6 bases). Trimming took 0 bases from V and 0 from J, leaving 10 bases between them. This CDR3 spans 16 amino acids. Germline assignment: CDR1 SGHDN and CDR2 FVKESK. CDR3 sequence reads: CASSQDGGTSTDTQYF. CDR3 nucleotides: TGTGCCAGCAGCCAAGATGGCGGGACCAGCACAGATACGCAGTATTTT.

The gene calls are TRBV7-9 and TRBJ1-1; 8 bases agree with TRBD1. Trimming took 5 bases from V and 3 from J; bases not matched to a gene: 2. The CDR3 runs to 13 residues. From germline, CDR1 is SEHNR and CDR2 FQNEAQ (reference sequence). DNA for the CDR3: TGTGCCAGCAGCCCGGACAGGGACACTGAAGCTTTCTTT. Protein: CASSPDRDTEAFF. The whole variable domain, remainder taken from reference TRBV7-9 and TRBJ1-1, is DTGVSQNPRHKITKRGQNVTFRCDPISEHNRLYWYRQTLGQGPEFLTYFQNEAQLEKSRLLSDRFSAERPKGSFSTLEIQRTEQGDSAMYLCASSPDRDTEAFFGQGTRLTVV.

The chain uses TRBV7-2 and TRBJ2-1; the match to TRBD2 covers 8 bases. Germline V gene data show CDR1 as SGHTA and CDR2 as FQGNSA. The CDR3 has 13 amino acids. The J segment lost 7 bases and the V segment lost 5 bases, leaving 4 bases of the junction unmatched. Here the CDR3 DNA reads TGTGCCAGCAGCCCCCGACTAGCGAATGAGCAGTTCTTC. Amino acid sequence: CASSPRLANEQFF.